A selection of T cell receptor beta chains follows, all from one sample in a study of early stage breast cancer tumors. TCRdb's copy holds only in-frame clones and misses some; the assay was immunoSEQ multiplex PCR. The data hold thousands of clones, with 65% to 80% observed a single time. Sequencing was carried out using normal breast tissue next to the tumor. The receptor set was obtained from a person in their sixties or seventies with breast cancer. CDR3s include the opening cysteine and the closing phenylalanine or tryptophan. Fields, in order: clone size, V gene, J gene, D gene, CDR3 protein, CDR3 DNA. The D gene is left open where the match is weak. Where a row states a size, it is once, few, many or the class of an expanded clone; other rows omit it.

NA	TRBV5-1	TRBJ2-7	TRBD1	CASSSPGQGSYEQYF	TGCGCCAGCAGTTCACCGGGACAGGGGTCCTACGAGCAGTACTTC
NA	TRBV5-6	TRBJ2-5	NA	CASSLNPLQETQYF	TGTGCCAGCAGCTTGAACCCTCTCCAAGAGACCCAGTACTTC
NA	TRBV6-1	TRBJ1-1	TRBD1	CASSPTGFMNTEAFF	TGTGCCAGCAGTCCGACAGGGTTCATGAACACTGAAGCTTTCTTT
NA	TRBV7-3	TRBJ2-2	NA	CASSSPGRGELFF	TGTGCCAGCAGCTCCCCAGGACGGGGGGAGCTGTTTTTT
NA	TRBV7-6	TRBJ2-1	NA	CASNNPGDPAGNEQFF	TGTGCCAGCAATAACCCGGGGGACCCAGCCGGCAATGAGCAGTTCTTC
NA	TRBV7-8	TRBJ2-1	NA	CASSLGGSGKQFF	TGTGCCAGCAGCTTAGGCGGTAGCGGTAAGCAGTTCTTC
NA	TRBV5-1	TRBJ2-7	NA	CASSLAVEGPREQYF	TGCGCCAGCAGCTTGGCCGTTGAAGGCCCTCGGGAGCAGTACTTC
NA	TRBV9	TRBJ1-6	NA	CASSTLTDNSPLHF	TGTGCCAGCAGCACCCTGACGGATAATTCACCCCTCCACTTT
NA	TRBV6-1	TRBJ2-2	TRBD1	CASSQGQVITGELFF	TGTGCCAGCAGTCAGGGACAGGTGATCACCGGGGAGCTGTTTTTT
NA	TRBV6-1	TRBJ2-7	TRBD1	CASNSWTGVGEQYF	TGTGCCAGCAACAGTTGGACAGGGGTTGGCGAGCAGTACTTC
NA	TRBV5-1	TRBJ1-2	NA	CASSLETPNYGYTF	TGCGCCAGCAGCTTGGAGACACCTAACTATGGCTACACCTTC
NA	TRBV18	TRBJ1-1	TRBD1	CASSPGQGVQKYGAFF	TGTGCCAGCTCACCTGGACAGGGGGTTCAGAAATATGGAGCTTTCTTT
NA	TRBV19	TRBJ1-2	NA	CASSSGLQGAYTF	TGTGCCAGTAGTTCGGGACTCCAGGGAGCCTACACCTTC
NA	TRBV6-5	TRBJ2-7	TRBD2	CASSYSQSGSYEQYF	TGTGCCAGCAGTTACTCCCAGAGCGGGAGCTACGAGCAGTACTTC
large	TRBV2	TRBJ1-2	NA	CASSDPQGSDYGYTF	TGTGCCAGCAGTGACCCACAGGGTTCTGACTATGGCTACACCTTC
medium-sized	TRBV7-9	TRBJ2-2	TRBD1	CASSDRGRVGELFF	TGTGCCAGCTCGGACAGGGGGCGAGTCGGGGAGCTGTTTTTT
NA	TRBV6-1	TRBJ1-1	NA	CASSENRVTEAFF	TGTGCCAGCAGTGAAAACAGGGTCACTGAAGCTTTCTTT
once	TRBV7-6	TRBJ1-1	NA	CASSLAGQDDTEAFF	TGTGCCAGCAGCTTAGCGGGCCAGGATGACACTGAAGCTTTCTTT
NA	TRBV7-9	TRBJ1-1	NA	CASSLYANTEAFF	TGTGCCAGCAGCTTATACGCGAACACTGAAGCTTTCTTT
NA	TRBV2	TRBJ1-4	NA	CASSVYRSNEKLFF	TGTGCCAGCAGTGTTTACAGGTCTAATGAAAAACTGTTTTTT
few	TRBV5-1	TRBJ2-1	NA	CASSLVQSSSYNEQFF	TGCGCCAGCAGCTTGGTGCAGTCCAGCTCCTACAATGAGCAGTTCTTC
NA	TRBV5-4	TRBJ2-7	TRBD1	CASSTLTGAGVEQYF	TGTGCCAGCAGCACCCTGACAGGGGCCGGGGTGGAGCAGTACTTC
NA	TRBV7-9	TRBJ2-5	NA	CASSLGGTERETQYF	TGTGCCAGCAGCTTAGGTGGGACCGAACGAGAGACCCAGTACTTC
NA	TRBV7-2	TRBJ2-2	TRBD2	CASSLLAVNTGELFF	TGTGCCAGCAGCTTACTAGCGGTAAACACCGGGGAGCTGTTTTTT
NA	TRBV6-1	TRBJ2-3	TRBD1	CASSEHFGTASTDTQYF	TGTGCCAGCAGTGAACATTTTGGGACAGCGAGCACAGATACGCAGTATTTT
few	TRBV5-1	TRBJ1-4	NA	CASRWGATNEKLFF	TGCGCCAGCAGGTGGGGAGCAACTAATGAAAAACTGTTTTTT
few	TRBV19	TRBJ1-1	TRBD1	CASYRGTNTEAFF	TGTGCCAGCTACAGGGGTACGAACACTGAAGCTTTCTTT
few	TRBV6-5	TRBJ1-2	NA	CASSGYGAHGGGYTF	TGTGCCAGCAGTGGCTACGGGGCGCACGGGGGTGGCTACACCTTC
NA	TRBV27	TRBJ1-1	TRBD1	CASSRPGQGNTEAFF	TGTGCCAGCAGTCGTCCCGGACAGGGGAACACTGAAGCTTTCTTT
NA	TRBV19	TRBJ2-1	NA	CASSMGVGGPSYNEQFF	TGTGCCAGTAGTATGGGGGTGGGGGGGCCCTCCTACAATGAGCAGTTCTTC
NA	TRBV29-1	TRBJ2-7	TRBD2	CSAHSGLAGVYEQYF	TGCAGCGCTCACTCGGGACTAGCGGGAGTCTACGAGCAGTACTTC
NA	TRBV9	TRBJ2-3	NA	CASSVESGSLTQYF	TGTGCCAGCAGCGTAGAATCCGGATCACTTACACAGTATTTT
NA	TRBV9	TRBJ2-1	NA	CASSVSGTLSSYNEQFF	TGTGCCAGCAGCGTGTCCGGGACTCTGAGCTCCTACAATGAGCAGTTCTTC